What follows are 5 T cell receptor beta chains derived from one specimen sequenced in a study of blood T cell repertoires in COVID-19. This table comes from immunoSEQ multiplex PCR, and its TCRdb copy is limited to in-frame clones, with some not included. The sample yields 60,000 to 75,000 clones, roughly 80% seen once. Sequencing was performed on peripheral blood. The receptors shown here come from a woman between 45 and 65 years old with acute or convalescent COVID-19.

This clone appeared once. The gene calls are TRBV7-2 and TRBJ1-1, with TRBD1 matching 12 bases. From germline, CDR1 is SGHTA and CDR2 FQGNSA. The CDR3 runs to 15 residues. V shed 5 bases, J shed 7 bases, and the junction held 8 bases outside the gene matches. CDR3 in DNA: TGTGCCAGCAGCCCGTCCGGGACAGGGGGCGGTGAAGCTTTCTTT. Amino acid sequence: CASSPSGTGGGEAFF. The variable domain in full, with the rest retrieved from reference TRBV7-2 and TRBJ1-1, is GAGVSQSPSNKVTEKGKDVELRCDPISGHTALYWYRQSLGQGLEFLIYFQGNSAPDKSGLPSDRFSAERTGGSVSTLTIQRTQQEDSAVYLCASSPSGTGGGEAFFGQGTRLTVV.

The rearrangement links TRBV7-2 to TRBJ2-5, with D maybe TRBD1 (7 bases). Germline CDR1 is SGHTA and CDR2 is FQGNSA. This CDR3 has 13 amino acids. V was clipped by 0 bases and J by 9 bases, with 11 bases between them. CDR3 nucleotide sequence: TGTGCCAGCAGCTTAGCGCAGGGGGAGGCCCAGTACTTC. As protein: CASSLAQGEAQYF.

The sample holds a few counts of this clone. V gene TRBV6-5 combines with J gene TRBJ2-3, with unresolved D. The V gene's germline CDR1 is MNHEY and CDR2 SVGAGI. The V gene lost 1 base and the J gene lost 0 bases, with 8 bases spanning the gap. The CDR3 contains 15 residues. The CDR3 loop is CASSYWADSTDTQYF. The CDR3 coding sequence is TGTGCCAGCAGTTACTGGGCTGATAGCACAGATACGCAGTATTTT.

The CDR3 bases are TGTGCCATCGGGCCAGACCACTACAATGAGCAGTTCTTC. Translated: CAIGPDHYNEQFF. The chain recombines TRBV10-3 with TRBJ2-1, with D hard to call. The CDR3 has 13 residues. V was clipped by 8 bases and J by 3 bases, with 11 bases between them. Per germline, CDR1 ENHRY and CDR2 SYGVKD.

This chain connects TRBV30 to TRBJ2-2, with a possible D match to TRBD1 (5 bases). The CDR3 covers 13 residues. Per germline, CDR1 GTSNPN and CDR2 SVGIG (reference sequence). V was trimmed by 2 bases and J by 4 bases, leaving 8 bases between them. The CDR3 DNA is TGTGCCTGGAGTTCCCAGGGCACCGGGGAGCTGTTTTTT. This translates into CAWSSQGTGELFF.